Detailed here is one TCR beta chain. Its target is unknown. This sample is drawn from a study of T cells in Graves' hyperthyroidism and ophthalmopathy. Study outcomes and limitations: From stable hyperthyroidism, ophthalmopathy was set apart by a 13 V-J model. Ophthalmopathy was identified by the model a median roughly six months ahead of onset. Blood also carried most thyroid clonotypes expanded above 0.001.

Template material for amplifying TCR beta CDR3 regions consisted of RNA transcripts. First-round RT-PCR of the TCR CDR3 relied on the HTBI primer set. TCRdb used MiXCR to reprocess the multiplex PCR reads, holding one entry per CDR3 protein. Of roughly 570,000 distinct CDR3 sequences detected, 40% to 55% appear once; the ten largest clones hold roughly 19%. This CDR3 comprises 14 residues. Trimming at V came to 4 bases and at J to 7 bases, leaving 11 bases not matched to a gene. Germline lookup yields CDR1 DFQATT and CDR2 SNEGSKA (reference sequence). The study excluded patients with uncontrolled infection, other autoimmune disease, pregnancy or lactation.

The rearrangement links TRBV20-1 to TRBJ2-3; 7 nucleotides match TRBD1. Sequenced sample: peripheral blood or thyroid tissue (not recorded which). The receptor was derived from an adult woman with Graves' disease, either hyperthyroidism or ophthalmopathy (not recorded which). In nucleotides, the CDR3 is TGCAGTGCTACCCCTCGGGACAGAAGAAATACGCAGTATTTT. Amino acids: CSATPRDRRNTQYF.